This T cell receptor (beta chain) comes out of a study of CD8+ T cells in alopecia areata. Looking at the study overall: Oral tofacitinib, 5 to 10 mg twice daily, was given in an open-label trial. A 6-month off-drug phase came after tofacitinib, which had lasted 6 to 18 months. Study-wide findings and caveats: Patients shared TCRs less clearly than mice did, possibly for HLA-related reasons.

It was from alopecia areata patients that lesional scalp punch biopsies and peripheral blood were collected. Trimming left V 2 bases short and J 2 bases short, with 15 bases between. This CDR3 region has 16 residues. Germline loops: CDR1 SGDLS, CDR2 YYNGEE. The authors extracted RNA and reverse transcribed it into cDNA as the sequencing template. Libraries were prepared by immunoSEQ multiplex PCR; TCRdb keeps only in-frame clonotypes and omits some of them. The sample lists around 250,000 clones; under 70% were seen once. This clone has more than one count but fewer than ten. No antigen is known for it.

The chain combines TRBV9 with TRBJ2-3; the D is unclear. The source is a human donor with alopecia areata. The sample in question was CD4+ T cells sorted from blood, obtained at week 0. CDR3 region: CASSVSSGRHTDTQYF. In DNA, the CDR3 is TGTGCCAGCAGCGTCAGCTCGGGCAGACACACAGATACGCAGTATTTT. The full variable domain, its missing parts supplied by reference TRBV9 and TRBJ2-3, is DSGVTQTPKHLITATGQRVTLRCSPRSGDLSVYWYQQSLDQGLQFLIQYYNGEERAKGNILERFSAQQFPDLHSELNLSSLELGDSALYFCASSVSSGRHTDTQYFGPGTRLTVL.